This T cell receptor (beta chain) was obtained from a study of Ad26.COV2.S vaccination and SARS-CoV-2 variants. Study information: Donor got 5x10^10 or 1x10^11 viral particles of Ad26.COV2.S.

The repertoire was sequenced with immunoSEQ multiplex PCR; TCRdb's copy has only in-frame clones and lacks some. Among about 330,000 clones listed, 85% to 90% were seen once. The study, taken as a whole, reports: Post-vaccination breadth of spike-specific CD8+ and CD4+ T cell responses was reportedly substantial. Vaccinees and placebo recipients showed similar non-spike TCR breadth.

This clone was detected only once. Its target is unknown. Documented treatment: 19 received Ad26.COV2.S at low or high dose, single or two shots; several received placebo; per-sample allocation not given. Samples were taken on day 63 after the first vaccine or placebo injection. Boston hosted the donor, who was an adult aged 18-55 years. The germline gives CDR1 LGHNA, CDR2 YSLEER. V gave up 0 bases and J gave up 5 bases, with 8 bases separating them. The CDR3 is made up of 14 amino acids. This sequence was found in a person aged 18-65 years who received the Ad26.COV2.S COVID-19 vaccine or a placebo. The V gene is TRBV4-3, the J gene TRBJ2-1; D remains ambiguous. The sample in question was peripheral blood, obtained in a trial of Ad26.COV2.S vaccine versus placebo. The CDR3 loop is CASSQDGVHNEQFF. For the CDR3, the DNA is TGCGCCAGCAGCCAAGATGGCGTCCACAATGAGCAGTTCTTC.